A single T cell receptor beta chain is shown here with its context. Trimming left V 0 bases short and J 5 bases short, with 10 bases between. The CDR3 totals 14 residues. Germline V gene sequence: CDR1 LNHDA, CDR2 SQIVND (reference sequence). Generated by immunoSEQ multiplex PCR, the TCRdb table keeps only in-frame clones and is missing some. The data hold tens of thousands of clones, with roughly nine tenths observed a single time. This sample stems from a study of T cell changes during pregnancy in multiple sclerosis. The chain couples TRBV19 to TRBJ1-1, with TRBD1 as a possible D gene (5 bases). Sequenced here: peripheral blood, sampled before pregnancy. The receptor comes from a female donor with multiple sclerosis, enrolled in a pregnancy study. DNA of the CDR3: TGTGCCAGTAGTATAGAAAGTCGGGGGACTGAAGCTTTCTTT. Its translation: CASSIESRGTEAFF.